This T cell receptor beta chain was documented in a study of Graves' ophthalmopathy and Graves' hyperthyroidism. Study context: The study drew peripheral blood at initial diagnosis, before any treatment. Findings and limits, study-wide: In blood appeared most of the expanded thyroid clonotypes whose frequency exceeded 0.001.

As for this clonotype: Its antigen remains unidentified.

RNA transcripts provided the template for amplifying TCR beta CDR3 regions. Second-round multiplex PCR followed a first-round RT-PCR using HTBI primers. Each CDR3 protein is one row after TCRdb ran MiXCR on the multiplex PCR reads. The data hold hundreds of thousands of distinct CDR3 sequences, with over 40% observed a single time. Donors with ophthalmopathy: moderate-to-severe activity, CAS ≥3, NOSPECS ≥4, duration under 3 months. Germline V gives CDR1 KGHSH, CDR2 LQKENI. V lost 3 bases to trimming and J lost 12 bases, with 20 bases between them. The CDR3 consists of 14 residues. Sequenced material: peripheral blood. The sequence came from an adult man with Graves' ophthalmopathy. This chain links TRBV18 with TRBJ2-5; no clear D. The CDR3 loop reads CASSPQRNSIEEYF. CDR3 DNA: TGTGCCAGCTCACCGCAGAGGAACTCCATCGAGGAGTACTTC.